This T cell receptor (beta chain) was identified in a study of blood T cells in healthy people across ages. This clonotype was found once. Germline V gene sequence: CDR1 MNHNS, CDR2 SASEGT. V shed 6 bases and J 9 bases; nucleotides not matched to a gene: 13. The CDR3 extends over 17 amino acids. The authors ran a second PCR of about 6 to 11 cycles using a sample-barcoded 5' primer and a J-beta primer mix. TCRdb re-called the 5' RACE reads with MiXCR, one entry per CDR3 protein. The data hold about 1.8 million distinct CDR3 sequences, with about 50% observed a single time. The sample consisted of blood. The receptor was derived from a woman aged 35 to 49 in good health. The chain links TRBV6-1 to TRBJ2-1; 14 positions match TRBD2. The CDR3 loop is CASSLTRLAGGRVEQFF. CDR3 bases: TGTGCCAGCAGCCTAACCCGACTAGCGGGGGGGAGGGTTGAGCAGTTCTTC.